Below are 30 T cell receptor beta chains sequenced from a single sample in a study of blood T cells in healthy people across ages. Primers used in a second PCR of roughly 6 to 11 cycles were a sample-barcoded 5' primer and a J-beta primer mix. TCRdb reanalysed the 5' RACE reads using MiXCR and keeps one entry per CDR3 protein. Counted here are under 2,000,000 distinct CDR3 sequences, about 50% occurring once; the ten biggest clones make up roughly 2%. The sequenced material came from blood. The receptors originated from a woman between 40 and 55 years old in good health.

The chain carries TRBV28 and TRBJ2-2, with 11 bases identical to TRBD2. CDR3 length: 15 amino acids. V lost 6 bases, J lost 4 bases, and 4 bases stayed unmatched. Germline assignment: CDR1 MDHEN and CDR2 SYDVKM. CDR3 residues: CASRRLAGSTGELFF. The CDR3 DNA reads as TGTGCCAGCAGGAGACTAGCGGGGAGCACCGGGGAGCTGTTTTTT.

The chain has TRBV5-1 and TRBJ1-1; TRBD1 aligns across 11 bases. Germline-derived CDR1 and CDR2 are SGHRS and YFSETQ. This CDR3 has 18 residues. After removal of 3 bases from V and 1 base from J, the junction contained 11 bases not matched to a gene. The CDR3 is CASSSKGDRGKKNTEAFF. The CDR3 nucleotides read TGCGCCAGCAGCTCTAAAGGGGACAGGGGGAAGAAGAACACTGAAGCTTTCTTT.

The chain carries TRBV20-1 and TRBJ1-2; 8 nucleotides match TRBD1. The V and J ends lost 0 bases and 5 bases, in that order; junction bases with no gene match: 8. There are 15 residues in the CDR3. Germline V lookup: CDR1 DFQATT, CDR2 SNEGSKA (reference sequence). The CDR3 DNA reads TGCAGTGCTAGAGATTCAGGGGGCGCCGAGTATGGCTACACCTTC. Translating gives CSARDSGGAEYGYTF.

J is TRBJ1-1 and V is TRBV5-4, with D unresolved. Per germline, CDR1 SGHNT and CDR2 YYREEE (reference sequence). The CDR3 is made up of 13 amino acids. V was pared by 9 bases and J by 0 bases, with 12 bases between. CDR3 loop: CAILYGMNTEAFF. CDR3 coding DNA: TGTGCCATCCTTTACGGTATGAACACTGAAGCTTTCTTT.

This clonotype was detected only a few times. The chain links TRBV27 to TRBJ1-2; D is unresolved. The CDR3 is made up of 15 amino acids. From germline, CDR1 is MNHEY and CDR2 SMNVEV (reference sequence). Trimming took off 3 bases at V and 5 bases at J, with 16 bases between the two ends. The CDR3 loop is CASSFVAQRRYGYTF. The CDR3 bases are TGTGCCAGCAGTTTTGTCGCCCAGAGGCGGTATGGCTACACCTTC.

This clonotype appeared a few times. The chain uses TRBV7-2 and TRBJ2-7; 10 bases match TRBD2. The CDR3 sequence is 16 residues long. CDR1 is SGHTA and CDR2 is FQGNSA in the germline V gene. J gave up 4 bases and V 0 bases, and 6 bases lay outside the gene matches. CDR3 residues: CASSLAAGGPLYEQYF. The CDR3 DNA reads TGTGCCAGCAGCTTAGCAGCGGGGGGGCCTCTTTACGAGCAGTACTTC.

J is TRBJ2-5 and V is TRBV20-1, with D perhaps TRBD2 (5 bases). Germline assignment: CDR1 DFQATT and CDR2 SNEGSKA (reference sequence). The ends were cut back, 6 bases at V and 4 bases at J, with 12 bases in the middle. CDR3 length: 12 residues. Here the CDR3 reads CSATDFSETQYF. CDR3 DNA: TGCAGTGCCACGGACTTCTCAGAGACCCAGTACTTC.

This clonotype occurred a few times. V and J are TRBV4-1 and TRBJ1-4, with unresolved D. Germline CDR1 MGHRA, CDR2 YSYEKL. The CDR3 sequence is 13 residues long. V lost 1 base and J lost 7, with 7 bases in between. DNA for the CDR3: TGCGCCAGCAGCCAAGCGATCGGTGAAAAACTGTTTTTT. Its protein product is CASSQAIGEKLFF.

This clonotype was observed at least ten times. The chain joins TRBV7-8 to TRBJ2-5; 7 bases line up with TRBD2. The germline V gene encodes CDR1 SGHVS and CDR2 FQNEAQ. V shed 5 bases and J 4 bases; nucleotides not matched to a gene: 7. This CDR3 has 14 amino acids. CDR3 DNA sequence: TGTGCCAGCAGCCAACCGGGAGGCAGAGAGACCCAGTACTTC. This encodes CASSQPGGRETQYF.

This chain connects TRBV28 to TRBJ2-1; perhaps TRBD1 as D (5 bases). Trimming cost V 4 bases and J 9 bases, with 13 bases left between them. The CDR3 contains 13 residues. Germline-derived CDR1 and CDR2 are MDHEN and SYDVKM. The CDR3 reads CASSSLQGREQFF. The CDR3 region has the DNA TGTGCCAGCAGTTCCCTCCAGGGCCGTGAGCAGTTCTTC.

This clonotype was detected only a few times. This chain joins TRBV7-2 and TRBJ2-1; D may be TRBD2 (6 bases). V was pared by 3 bases and J by 6 bases, with 15 bases between. Germline V gives CDR1 SGHTA, CDR2 FQGNSA. The CDR3 covers 15 residues. The CDR3 DNA follows: TGTGCCAGCAGCTTGGAACGGGGGACCCCCAATGAGCAGTTCTTC. Protein product: CASSLERGTPNEQFF.

The CDR3 sequence is CASSVDLGTAVYGYTF. The CDR3 DNA sequence: TGTGCCAGCAGCGTAGACCTCGGGACAGCAGTCTATGGCTACACCTTC. The V and J genes are TRBV9 and TRBJ1-2; 7 nucleotides match TRBD1. CDR1 SGDLS and CDR2 YYNGEE come from the germline V gene. Losses at the gene ends were 0 bases for V and 4 bases for J; bases not matched to a gene: 9. The CDR3 loop spans 16 amino acids.

The chain employs TRBV12-3 or TRBV12-4 and TRBJ1-2; D perhaps matches TRBD1 (6 bases). The ends were cut back, 6 bases at V and 10 bases at J, with 18 bases in the middle. CDR3 length: 13 amino acids. CDR3 residues: CASRTSRGGHYTF. CDR3 in DNA: TGTGCCAGCAGGACGAGTCGGGGGGGACACTACACCTTC.

The V gene is TRBV20-1, the J gene TRBJ1-2; 8 bases match TRBD1. Germline V gene data show CDR1 as DFQATT and CDR2 as SNEGSKA (reference sequence). Trimming at V came to 0 bases and at J to 8 bases, leaving 8 bases not matched to a gene. There are 14 residues in the CDR3. CDR3 protein: CSARDNRGREGYTF. CDR3 DNA: TGCAGTGCTAGAGATAACAGGGGGAGGGAAGGCTACACCTTC.

This sequence joins TRBV28 and TRBJ2-7, with 7 bases lining up with TRBD2. The trim removed 3 bases at V and 2 bases at J, leaving 7 bases unmatched. The CDR3 sequence is 15 residues long. Germline CDR1 and CDR2: MDHEN and SYDVKM. The CDR3 sequence: CASSFAGEGTYEQYF. CDR3 in DNA: TGTGCCAGCAGTTTTGCGGGGGAAGGGACCTACGAGCAGTACTTC.

CDR3 in amino acids: CASSWDLLGQFF. CDR3 bases: TGTGCCAGCAGCTGGGACCTGCTAGGGCAGTTCTTC. V is TRBV7-2 and J is TRBJ2-1; D tentatively reads TRBD1 or TRBD2 (5 bases each). V lost 4 bases, J lost 12 bases, and 13 bases lay in between. The CDR3 is made up of 12 amino acids. Germline lookup yields CDR1 SGHTA and CDR2 FQGNSA.

The V call is TRBV6-2 or TRBV6-3, the J call TRBJ1-5; D might be TRBD1 (6 bases). Trimming took off 4 bases at V and 2 bases at J, with 18 bases between the two ends. The CDR3 is 17 amino acids. Germline assignment: CDR1 MNHEY and CDR2 SVGEGT. The CDR3 region has the DNA TGTGCCAGCAGTTTTTTCTCGACAGGTCATCGCAATCAGCCCCAGCATTTT. Its protein is CASSFFSTGHRNQPQHF.

The rearrangement links TRBV12-3 or TRBV12-4 to TRBJ2-3; D remains ambiguous. There are 15 residues in the CDR3. V was pared by 7 bases and J by 4 bases, with 18 bases between. CDR3 residues: CASTYRGGRPDTQYF. For the CDR3, the DNA is TGTGCCAGCACCTACAGAGGCGGACGCCCAGATACGCAGTATTTT.

This clonotype was counted once. The rearrangement links TRBV10-3 to TRBJ2-1; the match to TRBD2 covers 14 bases. The tail of the sequence fits TRBJ2-7 better, so the J call may be wrong. The CDR3 runs 16 residues. From germline, CDR1 is ENHRY and CDR2 SYGVKD. The CDR3: CAISGGTSGSNNEQYF. The CDR3 coding sequence is TGTGCCATCAGTGGCGGGACTAGCGGGAGTAACAATGAGCAGTACTTC.

V usage is TRBV7-9 and J usage is TRBJ2-7, with D uncertain. Trimming pared 4 bases from V and 10 bases from J, leaving 11 bases between. This CDR3 is built from 11 residues. The germline gives CDR1 SEHNR, CDR2 FQNEAQ (reference sequence). The CDR3 nucleotides read TGTGCCAGCAGCTCCGGTGCTACCCAGTACTTC. It is translated as CASSSGATQYF.

Here the CDR3 reads CSVGVTGGGPQYF. In DNA, the CDR3 is TGCAGCGTTGGAGTAACTGGCGGGGGGCCGCAGTATTTT. The chain employs TRBV29-1 and TRBJ2-3; 8 bases fit TRBD2. In germline, CDR1 is SQVTM, CDR2 ANQGSEA. The V and J ends lost 4 bases and 10 bases, in that order; junction bases with no gene match: 10. This CDR3 is 13 amino acids long.

This rearrangement joins TRBV6-1 to TRBJ2-7, with D tentatively TRBD1 (5 bases). CDR1 and CDR2 (germline): MNHNS, SASEGT. Trimming pared 8 bases from V and 0 bases from J, leaving 14 bases between. The CDR3 has 14 residues. The CDR3 nucleotides read TGTGCCAGCCATCCCAGGGCCTTCTCCTACGAGCAGTACTTC. This sequence encodes CASHPRAFSYEQYF.

The chain employs TRBV18 and TRBJ1-2; D unresolved. V was cut by 0 bases and J by 2 bases, with 13 bases left in between. This CDR3 is built from 16 residues. CDR1 is KGHSH and CDR2 is LQKENI in the germline V gene. The CDR3 coding sequence is TGTGCCAGCTCACCACCGGTAATCTTTCGAAACTATGGCTACACCTTC. Its protein product is CASSPPVIFRNYGYTF. Using reference TRBV18 and TRBJ1-2 for the parts outside the CDR3, the full variable domain is NAGVMQNPRHLVRRRGQEARLRCSPMKGHSHVYWYRQLPEEGLKFMVYLQKENIIDESGMPKERFSAEFPKEGPSILRIQQVVRGDSAAYFCASSPPVIFRNYGYTFGSGTRLTVV.

This clonotype occurred a few times. This chain links TRBV6-4 with TRBJ2-1; the match to TRBD1 covers 8 bases. V lost 2 bases, J lost 5 bases, and 2 bases stayed unmatched. CDR3 size: 14 residues. Germline lookup yields CDR1 MRHNA and CDR2 SNTAGT. CDR3 DNA sequence: TGTGCCAGCAGTGACGGGACAGGACACAATGAGCAGTTCTTC. Protein sequence: CASSDGTGHNEQFF.

This clonotype occurred a few times. The J gene is TRBJ2-1, the V gene TRBV12-3 or TRBV12-4, with D possibly being TRBD2 (6 bases). Trimming left V 3 bases short and J 9 bases short, with 12 bases between. The CDR3 runs 13 residues. The CDR3 nucleotides are TGTGCCAGCAGTTTGGAGGGGAGGAGTGAGCAGTTCTTC. Residues: CASSLEGRSEQFF.

The genes are TRBV7-2 and TRBJ1-1; no clear D. CDR3 size: 14 residues. Germline V CDR1 and CDR2: SGHTA, FQGNSA. V shed 5 bases and J shed 3 bases, with 13 bases lying between them. Written as DNA, the CDR3 is TGTGCCAGCAGCCTCGGACGAATGGACACTGAAGCTTTCTTT. Translated, it gives CASSLGRMDTEAFF. The full variable domain, completed using reference TRBV7-2 and TRBJ1-1, is GAGVSQSPSNKVTEKGKDVELRCDPISGHTALYWYRQSLGQGLEFLIYFQGNSAPDKSGLPSDRFSAERTGGSVSTLTIQRTQQEDSAVYLCASSLGRMDTEAFFGQGTRLTVV.

This clonotype was found once. The chain uses TRBV7-8 and TRBJ2-7; D perhaps matches TRBD2 (6 bases). This CDR3 is 13 amino acids long. Trimming took 6 bases from V and 7 from J, leaving 16 bases between them. Germline V gene data show CDR1 as SGHVS and CDR2 as FQNEAQ. The CDR3 here is CASRRGSTGEQYF. The DNA of the CDR3 is TGTGCCAGCAGGCGGGGCAGCACGGGGGAGCAGTACTTC.

This clonotype has only a few counts. The chain joins TRBV4-1 to TRBJ2-5; TRBD2 matches at 14 bases. Germline V gene sequence: CDR1 MGHRA, CDR2 YSYEKL. The CDR3 is made up of 14 amino acids. V lost 8 bases to trimming and J lost 4 bases; unmatched junction nucleotides: 3. CDR3 sequence reads: CASGLAGGAETQYF. In DNA, the CDR3 is TGCGCCAGCGGACTAGCGGGGGGTGCAGAGACCCAGTACTTC.

V gene TRBV7-9 combines with J gene TRBJ2-7; 7 bases align to TRBD1. The CDR3 sequence is 16 residues long. Trimming took 5 bases from V and 3 from J; bases not matched to a gene: 13. The germline gives CDR1 SEHNR, CDR2 FQNEAQ (reference sequence). CDR3 coding DNA: TGTGCCAGCAGCCGAATTAAGACAGGGAATGTCTACGAGCAGTACTTC. Encoded protein: CASSRIKTGNVYEQYF.

The CDR3 bases are TGTGCCAGCACCGCCCCTGGGCTAGCGGGGGGGTATGAGCAGTTCTTC. Amino acids: CASTAPGLAGGYEQFF. The J gene is TRBJ2-1, the V gene TRBV28; 12 bases line up with TRBD2. CDR3 length: 16 residues. V lost 7 bases and J lost 8; bases outside the gene matches: 12. CDR1 MDHEN and CDR2 SYDVKM come from the germline V gene.